The 21 T cell receptor beta chains in this list originate from one sample, sequenced in a study of metastatic and nonmetastatic thyroid tumors. Patients had received no treatment of any kind before thyroid surgery. TCRdb re-analyzed the PCR reads through MiXCR. This table holds around 20,000 clones, roughly 10% found once. Sequenced sample: blood. These receptors came from a female donor with papillary thyroid cancer or a benign thyroid nodule (not recorded which). Some clones in this sample may be carry-over from other donors' samples.

This clone was picked up many times. This chain connects TRBV12-3 or TRBV12-4 to TRBJ1-2; D not certain. CDR3 length: 14 amino acids. V was trimmed by 1 base and J by 2 bases, leaving 8 bases between them. CDR3: CASSLGERNYGYTF. In nucleotides, the CDR3 is TGTGCCAGCAGTTTAGGGGAAAGAAACTATGGCTACACCTTC.

This clone was detected many times. The chain uses TRBV30 and TRBJ1-5, with D unresolved. V was shortened by 3 bases and J by 11 bases, with 17 bases between the two germline ends. The germline V gene has CDR1 GTSNPN and CDR2 SVGIG (reference sequence). The CDR3 has 13 amino acids. The CDR3 is CAWSEGLGESQHF. CDR3 DNA sequence: TGTGCCTGGAGCGAAGGCCTAGGTGAATCCCAGCATTTT.

The chain is built from TRBV15 and TRBJ2-7; 8 bases agree with TRBD2. CDR1 is LNHNV and CDR2 is YYDKDF in the germline V gene (reference sequence). The CDR3 loop spans 15 amino acids. V was clipped by 0 bases and J by 6 bases; unmatched bases: 7. The CDR3 nucleotides read TGTGCCACCAGCAGAGATCTGGCGGGAGGTGCCGAGCAGTACTTC. Encoded protein: CATSRDLAGGAEQYF.

This clone appeared many times. The chain uses TRBV9 and TRBJ2-7; 10 bases are a match to TRBD2. CDR1 SGDLS and CDR2 YYNGEE come from the germline V gene. The CDR3 consists of 14 residues. V lost 4 bases to trimming and J lost 6 bases; unmatched junction nucleotides: 7. CDR3 coding DNA: TGTGCCAGCAGCCCAGCGGGAGGGCCGGGCGAGCAGTACTTC. This encodes CASSPAGGPGEQYF.

In its sample, this clone was seen a few times. J is TRBJ2-3 and V is TRBV19; no reliable D call. Trimming stripped 7 bases from V and 6 bases from J, with 11 bases between. Germline CDR1 LNHDA, CDR2 SQIVND (reference sequence). CDR3 length equals 12 residues. CDR3 region: CASTGIGDTQYF. The CDR3 DNA sequence: TGTGCCAGTACTGGCATCGGGGATACGCAGTATTTT.

This clone was detected ten times or more. The rearrangement links TRBV4-3 to TRBJ2-2; 8 positions agree with TRBD2. V shed 4 bases and J 6 bases; nucleotides not matched to a gene: 10. Germline V gene sequence: CDR1 LGHNA, CDR2 YSLEER. The CDR3 contains 16 residues. The CDR3 sequence is CASSPGPGGHAGELFF. In nucleotides, the CDR3 is TGCGCCAGCAGCCCCGGGCCGGGGGGGCATGCCGGGGAGCTGTTTTTT.

The V gene is TRBV4-2, the J gene TRBJ2-1, with D maybe TRBD1 (6 bases). This CDR3 spans 16 amino acids. V dropped 6 bases and J dropped 5 bases, with 20 bases sitting between them. Germline-derived CDR1 and CDR2 are LGHNA and YNFKEQ. The CDR3 reads CASSSATRGRNNEQFF. The CDR3 DNA follows: TGTGCCAGCAGTTCAGCTACTAGGGGGAGAAACAATGAGCAGTTCTTC.

The sample holds many counts of this clone. The chain couples TRBV10-3 to TRBJ1-4; possible D gene TRBD1, 5 bases. Trimming removed 4 bases from V and 4 bases from J, with 10 bases in between. The CDR3 runs to 14 residues. Germline lookup yields CDR1 ENHRY and CDR2 SYGVKD. This chain's CDR3 is CAISGGIDNEKLFF. CDR3 coding DNA: TGTGCCATCAGTGGGGGCATAGATAATGAAAAACTGTTTTTT.

This clone came up many times. This rearrangement joins TRBV12-3 or TRBV12-4 to TRBJ1-1, with TRBD1 identical over 7 bases. With 2 bases clipped from V and 5 bases from J, the junction kept 8 bases outside the gene matches. The CDR3 sequence is 15 residues long. The CDR3 DNA reads TGTGCCAGCAGTTTAAGGTCGACAGGGAGAACTGAAGCTTTCTTT. Residues: CASSLRSTGRTEAFF.

This clone occurred many times. CDR3 in DNA: TGTGCCAGCAGCGTCGGCGGTATTCGCACAGATACGCAGTATTTT. Translated: CASSVGGIRTDTQYF. V usage is TRBV9 and J usage is TRBJ2-3; D unresolved. The CDR3 runs 15 residues. Germline CDR1 and CDR2: SGDLS and YYNGEE. Trimming stripped 2 bases from V and 1 base from J, with 11 bases between.

This clone has ten or more counts. The chain recombines TRBV28 with TRBJ2-3; D might be TRBD2 (6 bases). The germline V and J ends were trimmed by 4 bases and 10 bases, with 12 bases remaining between them. Germline V gene lookup returns CDR1 MDHEN and CDR2 SYDVKM. The CDR3 spans 12 residues. The DNA of the CDR3 is TGTGCCAGCAGTTCCCCGGGGGTCCCGCAGTATTTT. This gives the protein CASSSPGVPQYF.

This clone occurred many times. This chain joins TRBV13 and TRBJ1-2, with TRBD1 as a possible D gene (6 bases). The V and J ends lost 5 bases and 2 bases respectively, with 15 bases between them. The germline CDR1 and CDR2 sequences are PRHDT and FYEKMQ (reference sequence). The CDR3 spans 15 residues. The CDR3 loop is CASSVLQGLNYGYTF. CDR3 bases: TGTGCCAGCAGCGTCCTACAGGGCCTGAACTATGGCTACACCTTC.

A note on this clone: This could be a read error, since a much larger clone is one nucleotide away. The V gene is TRBV30, the J gene TRBJ2-3; 8 nucleotides line up with TRBD2. Germline V lookup: CDR1 GTSNPN, CDR2 SVGIG (reference sequence). The CDR3 runs 15 residues. The CDR3 sequence is CDWGLGSGMGDTQYF. CDR3 sequence (DNA): TGTGACTGGGGTCTAGGTAGCGGGATGGGAGATACGCAGTATTTT.

This clone was counted ten times or more. Other DNA sequences in this sample translate to the same CDR3. The chain has TRBV7-9 and TRBJ2-5, with D perhaps matching TRBD2 (5 bases). V lost 5 bases and J 9 bases, leaving 10 bases between the germline ends. CDR1 and CDR2 from the germline V gene are SEHNR and FQNEAQ (reference sequence). The CDR3 covers 11 residues. The CDR3 loop reads CASSPGVAQYF. The CDR3 DNA sequence: TGTGCCAGCAGCCCCGGGGTAGCCCAGTACTTC.

This clone was counted ten times or more. The chain couples TRBV29-1 to TRBJ2-3, with TRBD1 matching over 7 bases. Losses at the gene ends were 6 bases for V and 9 bases for J; bases not matched to a gene: 6. This CDR3 region has 11 residues. Germline CDR1 is SQVTM and CDR2 is ANQGSEA. The CDR3 region has the DNA TGCAGCGTGGCCGAGGACAGGACGCAGTATTTT. This encodes CSVAEDRTQYF.

This clone has ten or more counts. The chain carries TRBV30 and TRBJ2-1; unclear D gene. The V and J ends lost 4 bases and 0 bases respectively, with 13 bases between them. Germline V lookup: CDR1 GTSNPN, CDR2 SVGIG (reference sequence). CDR3 length: 15 residues. CDR3 protein: CAWKPPHSSYNEQFF. In nucleotides, the CDR3 is TGTGCCTGGAAGCCCCCGCATAGCTCCTACAATGAGCAGTTCTTC.

Points on this clone: One end of the junction varies from germline; a read error may be responsible. Within the sample, other DNA sequences also encode this same CDR3. The chain combines TRBV28 with TRBJ2-3; 12 bases match TRBD2. CDR1 is MDHEN and CDR2 is SYDVKM in the germline V gene. The CDR3 runs 17 residues. CDR3 region: CASSLEWLAGGTDTQYF. The CDR3 DNA reads TGTGCCAGCAGTTTAGAATGGCTAGCGGGAGGGACAGATACTCAGTATTTT.

This clone was seen many times. The rearrangement uses TRBV14 and TRBJ2-7; unclear D gene. CDR1 is SGHDN, CDR2 FVKESK, per germline. The V end lost 1 base, the J end lost 6 bases, and 4 bases lay between the germline ends. The CDR3 totals 11 residues. This CDR3 reads CASSQVGEQYF. The CDR3 nucleotides are TGTGCCAGCAGCCAAGTGGGCGAGCAGTACTTC.

This clone was found many times. The V and J genes are TRBV7-6 and TRBJ2-5; 8 bases align to TRBD2. V was clipped by 5 bases and J by 2 bases; unmatched bases: 7. The CDR3 contains 15 residues. Germline CDR1 and CDR2: SGHVS and FNYEAQ. The CDR3 sequence: CASSLSGNVQETQYF. Here the CDR3 DNA reads TGTGCCAGCAGCCTTAGCGGGAACGTTCAAGAGACCCAGTACTTC.

This clone was detected many times. This rearrangement joins TRBV20-1 to TRBJ1-6; no clear D. The CDR3 length is 17 residues. Germline CDR1 DFQATT, CDR2 SNEGSKA (reference sequence). Trimming stripped 6 bases from V and 0 bases from J, with 18 bases between. This chain's CDR3 is CSAPGPPGSSYNSPLHF. The CDR3 DNA reads as TGCAGTGCCCCCGGACCCCCAGGAAGCTCCTATAATTCACCCCTCCACTTT.

At least ten counts were recorded for this clone. Other DNA sequences in the sample encode the same CDR3. The gene calls are TRBV20-1 and TRBJ2-3; 15 positions match TRBD2. This CDR3 is built from 16 residues. Germline V gene lookup returns CDR1 DFQATT and CDR2 SNEGSKA (reference sequence). J lost 3 bases, V lost 4 bases, and 5 bases had no gene match. CDR3 region: CSATGLAGGSTDTQYF. CDR3 nucleotides: TGCAGTGCTACGGGACTAGCGGGAGGTAGTACAGATACGCAGTATTTT.